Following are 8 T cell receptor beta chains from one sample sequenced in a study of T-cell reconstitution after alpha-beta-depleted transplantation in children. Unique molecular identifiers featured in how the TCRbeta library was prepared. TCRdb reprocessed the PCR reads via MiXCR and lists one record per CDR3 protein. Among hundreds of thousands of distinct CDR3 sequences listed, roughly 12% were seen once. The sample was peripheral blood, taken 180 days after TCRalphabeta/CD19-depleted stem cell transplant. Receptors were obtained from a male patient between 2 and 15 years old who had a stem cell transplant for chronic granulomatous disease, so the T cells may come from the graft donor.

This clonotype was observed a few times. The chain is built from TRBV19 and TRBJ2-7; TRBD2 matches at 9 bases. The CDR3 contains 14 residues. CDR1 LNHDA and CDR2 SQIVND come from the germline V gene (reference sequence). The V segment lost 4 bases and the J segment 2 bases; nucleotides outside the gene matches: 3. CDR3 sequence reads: CASSKTSGPYEQYF. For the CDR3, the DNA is TGTGCCAGTAGTAAGACTAGCGGACCCTACGAGCAGTACTTC. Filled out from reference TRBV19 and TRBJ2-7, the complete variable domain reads DGGITQSPKYLFRKEGQNVTLSCEQNLNHDAMYWYRQDPGQGLRLIYYSQIVNDFQKGDIAEGYSVSREKKESFPLTVTSAQKNPTAFYLCASSKTSGPYEQYFGPGTRLTVT.

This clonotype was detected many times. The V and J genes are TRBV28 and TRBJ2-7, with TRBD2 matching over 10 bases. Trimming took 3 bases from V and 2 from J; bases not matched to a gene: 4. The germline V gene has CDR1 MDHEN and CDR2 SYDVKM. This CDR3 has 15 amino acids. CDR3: CASSFLLAGTYEQYF. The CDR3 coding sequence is TGTGCCAGCAGTTTCTTACTAGCGGGAACCTACGAGCAGTACTTC.

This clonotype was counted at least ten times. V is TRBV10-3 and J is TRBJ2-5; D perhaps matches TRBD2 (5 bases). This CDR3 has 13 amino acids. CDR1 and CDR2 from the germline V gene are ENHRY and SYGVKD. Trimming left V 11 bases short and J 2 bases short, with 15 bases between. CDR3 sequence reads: CASHGTGQETQYF. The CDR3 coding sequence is TGTGCCTCCCATGGCACGGGGCAAGAGACCCAGTACTTC.

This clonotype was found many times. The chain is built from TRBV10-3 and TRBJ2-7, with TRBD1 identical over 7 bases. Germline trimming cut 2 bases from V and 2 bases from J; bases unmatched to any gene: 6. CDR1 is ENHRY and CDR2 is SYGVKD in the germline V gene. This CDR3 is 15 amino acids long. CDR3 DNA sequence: TGTGCCATCAGTGAGCATGCAGGGGGAACCTACGAGCAGTACTTC. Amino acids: CAISEHAGGTYEQYF.

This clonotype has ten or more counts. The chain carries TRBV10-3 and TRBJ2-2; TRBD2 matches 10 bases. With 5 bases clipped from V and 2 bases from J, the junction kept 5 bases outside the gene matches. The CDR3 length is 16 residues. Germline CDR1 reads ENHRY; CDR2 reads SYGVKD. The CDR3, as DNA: TGTGCCATCAGTATTCGGACTAGCGGAAACACCGGGGAGCTGTTTTTT. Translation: CAISIRTSGNTGELFF.

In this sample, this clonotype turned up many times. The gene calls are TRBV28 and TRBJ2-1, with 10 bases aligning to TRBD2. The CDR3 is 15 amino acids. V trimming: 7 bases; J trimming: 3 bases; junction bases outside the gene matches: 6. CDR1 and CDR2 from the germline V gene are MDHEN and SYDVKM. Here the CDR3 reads CASIPLAGGYNEQFF. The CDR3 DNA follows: TGTGCCAGCATACCCTTAGCGGGAGGCTACAATGAGCAGTTCTTC.

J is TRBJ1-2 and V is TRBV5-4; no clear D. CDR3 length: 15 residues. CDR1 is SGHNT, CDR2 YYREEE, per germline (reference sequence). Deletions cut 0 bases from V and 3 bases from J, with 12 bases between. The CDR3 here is CASSLGPFEDYGYTF. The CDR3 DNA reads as TGTGCCAGCAGCTTGGGTCCATTCGAGGACTATGGCTACACCTTC.

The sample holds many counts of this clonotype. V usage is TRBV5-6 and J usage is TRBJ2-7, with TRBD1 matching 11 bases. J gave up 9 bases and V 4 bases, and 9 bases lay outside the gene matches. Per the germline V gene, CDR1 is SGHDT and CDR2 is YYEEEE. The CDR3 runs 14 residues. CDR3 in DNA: TGTGCCAGCAGCCCGGGACAGGGGGTGAGTCGGCAGTACTTC. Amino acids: CASSPGQGVSRQYF. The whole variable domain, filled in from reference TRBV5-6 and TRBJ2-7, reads DAGVTQSPTHLIKTRGQQVTLRCSPKSGHDTVSWYQQALGQGPQFIFQYYEEEERQRGNFPDRFSGHQFPNYSSELNVNALLLGDSALYLCASSPGQGVSRQYFGPGTRLTVT.